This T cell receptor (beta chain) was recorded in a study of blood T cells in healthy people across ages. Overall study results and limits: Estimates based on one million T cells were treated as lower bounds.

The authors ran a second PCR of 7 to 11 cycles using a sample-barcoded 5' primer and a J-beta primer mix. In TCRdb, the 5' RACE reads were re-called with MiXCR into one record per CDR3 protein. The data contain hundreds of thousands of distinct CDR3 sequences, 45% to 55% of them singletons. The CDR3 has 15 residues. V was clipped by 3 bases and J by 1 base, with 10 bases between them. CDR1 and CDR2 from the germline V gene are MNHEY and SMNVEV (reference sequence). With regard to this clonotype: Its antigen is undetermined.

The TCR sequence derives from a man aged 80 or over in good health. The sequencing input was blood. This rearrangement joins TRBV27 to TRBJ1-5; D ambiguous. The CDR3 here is CASSFLAGSNQPQHF. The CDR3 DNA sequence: TGTGCCAGCAGTTTCCTGGCAGGAAGCAATCAGCCCCAGCATTTT.